This entry lists 9 T cell receptor beta chains sequenced from one sample in a study of blood T cell repertoires in COVID-19. Measured with immunoSEQ multiplex PCR; TCRdb has only the in-frame clones, and not every one. This sample has some 290,000 clones; about nine tenths occur once, and the top ten carry over 8.5%. Material for sequencing was peripheral blood. These receptors came from a woman aged 25-40 years with COVID-19, enrolled during active disease.

This clone occurred once. The chain is built from TRBV2 and TRBJ2-7; TRBD1 matches 8 bases. CDR1 is SNHLY, CDR2 FYNNEI, per germline. CDR3 length: 15 amino acids. V dropped 6 bases and J dropped 2; count of bases not matched to a gene: 9. CDR3 DNA sequence: TGTGCCAGCAGCGCAGGACAGGGACCGACCTACGAGCAGTACTTC. It codes for CASSAGQGPTYEQYF. Looking up the rest from reference TRBV2 and TRBJ2-7 gives the full variable domain: EPEVTQTPSHQVTQMGQEVILRCVPISNHLYFYWYRQILGQKVEFLVSFYNNEISEKSEIFDDQFSVERPDGSNFTLKIRSTKLEDSAMYFCASSAGQGPTYEQYFGPGTRLTVT.

J is TRBJ1-4 and V is TRBV7-9; D unresolved. The CDR3 extends over 15 amino acids. Germline CDR1 and CDR2: SEHNR and FQNEAQ (reference sequence). V gave up 5 bases and J gave up 0 bases, with 10 bases separating them. In DNA, the CDR3 is TGTGCCAGCAGCCCACGGGGTGCAACTAATGAAAAACTGTTTTTT. This sequence encodes CASSPRGATNEKLFF.

This chain uses TRBV5-8 with TRBJ1-1; 9 nucleotides match TRBD1. The CDR3 has 15 amino acids. The V segment lost 6 bases and the J segment 0 bases; nucleotides outside the gene matches: 6. Germline assignment: CDR1 SGHTS and CDR2 YDEGEE. CDR3 in amino acids: CASKRQGVLNTEAFF. CDR3 coding DNA: TGTGCCAGCAAAAGACAGGGGGTCCTGAACACTGAAGCTTTCTTT. Full variable domain (rest looked up from reference TRBV5-8 and TRBJ1-1): EAGVTQSPTHLIKTRGQQATLRCSPISGHTSVYWYQQALGLGLQFLLWYDEGEERNRGNFPPRFSGRQFPNYSSELNVNALELEDSALYLCASKRQGVLNTEAFFGQGTRLTVV.

The chain combines TRBV6-5 with TRBJ2-5; the match to TRBD1 covers 8 bases. This CDR3 comprises 13 residues. V trimming: 5 bases; J trimming: 4 bases; junction bases outside the gene matches: 3. Germline V gene lookup returns CDR1 MNHEY and CDR2 SVGAGI. In DNA form, the CDR3 reads TGTGCCAGCAGTATAACAGGGGGAGAGACCCAGTACTTC. Its translation is CASSITGGETQYF.

V is TRBV5-1 and J is TRBJ2-1; weak D call: TRBD2 (6 bases). The germline V gene encodes CDR1 SGHRS and CDR2 YFSETQ. V was shortened by 2 bases and J by 0 bases, with 9 bases between the two germline ends. This CDR3 region has 15 residues. In nucleotides, the CDR3 is TGCGCCAGCAGCTTTAGCGGTAACTCCTACAATGAGCAGTTCTTC. It codes for CASSFSGNSYNEQFF.

This chain joins TRBV5-1 and TRBJ1-1, with D possibly matching TRBD1 (5 bases). This CDR3 spans 14 amino acids. Trimming cost V 5 bases and J 2 bases, with 13 bases left between them. Per germline, CDR1 SGHRS and CDR2 YFSETQ. CDR3: CASSSRQLNTEAFF. CDR3 in DNA: TGCGCCAGCAGTAGTAGACAGCTTAACACTGAAGCTTTCTTT.

The CDR3 sequence is CASSQDGSNQPQHF. The CDR3 nucleotides read TGCGCCAGCAGCCAAGACGGGAGCAATCAGCCCCAGCATTTT. This rearrangement joins TRBV4-1 to TRBJ1-5; D remains ambiguous. The germline gives CDR1 MGHRA, CDR2 YSYEKL. V shed 0 bases and J shed 1 base, with 4 bases lying between them. The CDR3 runs 14 residues.

The V gene is TRBV28, the J gene TRBJ2-7; 8 bases fit TRBD2. CDR3 length equals 15 residues. J lost 2 bases, V lost 6 bases, and 9 bases had no gene match. From germline, CDR1 is MDHEN and CDR2 SYDVKM. The CDR3, as DNA: TGTGCCAGCAGCACGCCGGGACTAGGAGCCTACGAGCAGTACTTC. It is translated as CASSTPGLGAYEQYF.

The V call is TRBV19, the J call TRBJ1-2, with a possible D match to TRBD1 (5 bases). The germline gives CDR1 LNHDA, CDR2 SQIVND (reference sequence). This CDR3 spans 12 amino acids. V lost 8 bases and J 7 bases, leaving 14 bases between the germline ends. The CDR3, as DNA: TGTGCCAGTCGCGTGGGGGGGACTGGCTACACCTTC. Translated: CASRVGGTGYTF. Using reference TRBV19 and TRBJ1-2 for the parts outside the CDR3, the full variable domain is DGGITQSPKYLFRKEGQNVTLSCEQNLNHDAMYWYRQDPGQGLRLIYYSQIVNDFQKGDIAEGYSVSREKKESFPLTVTSAQKNPTAFYLCASRVGGTGYTFGSGTRLTVV.